Reported below is one TCR beta chain. J lost 3 bases, V lost 4 bases, and 5 bases had no gene match. This CDR3 region has 15 residues. Looked up from germline, CDR1 is KGHDR and CDR2 is SFDVKD. This record belongs to a study of blood T cells in healthy people across ages. Study context: Every two T cells gave about one barcoded beta molecule via template switching.

The total RNA that was extracted per sample amounted to at least 5 micrograms. A J-beta primer mix and a sample-barcoded 5' primer were used in a second PCR of roughly 6 to 11 cycles. TCRdb re-analysed the 5' RACE reads in MiXCR, keeping a single row per CDR3 protein. Altogether hundreds of thousands of distinct CDR3 sequences are present, around half being singletons, with the ten largest covering under 35%. Sequencing was carried out using blood. This rearrangement joins TRBV24-1 to TRBJ2-7, with 10 bases that match TRBD1. The sequence was collected from a woman aged 60-75 years in good health. The CDR3 sequence: CATSDPGQGNYEQYF. Written as DNA, the CDR3 is TGTGCCACCAGTGACCCGGGACAGGGGAACTACGAGCAGTACTTC.